This is a list of T cell receptor beta chains from one sample in a study of T cell responses to AZD1222 COVID-19 vaccine. TCRdb's table, derived via immunoSEQ multiplex PCR, lists solely in-frame clones and lacks some. Here the sample spans tens of thousands of clones, roughly 90% being singletons. The material was peripheral blood, obtained on day 0 of AZD1222 vaccination. The receptors stem from an adult in good health. Each CDR3 is given with its conserved first and last residue. D genes are given only for firm matches. Some rows have no size entry. The others give once, few or many, or a class for an expanded clone.

v_call: TRBV19; d_call: .; j_call: TRBJ2-3; clone_size: .; cdr3_nt: TGTGCCAGTAGTCTCCAAGGATCGGACAATACGCAGTATTTT; cdr3_aa: CASSLQGSDNTQYF
v_call: TRBV29-1; d_call: .; j_call: TRBJ2-5; clone_size: .; cdr3_nt: TGCAGCGTTGATAGGGCCATGCAAGAGACCCAGTACTTC; cdr3_aa: CSVDRAMQETQYF
v_call: TRBV28; d_call: TRBD1; j_call: TRBJ2-7; clone_size: .; cdr3_nt: TGTGCCAGCAGTCTCGACAGGGGCCCCTACGAGCAGTACTTC; cdr3_aa: CASSLDRGPYEQYF
v_call: TRBV2; d_call: TRBD1; j_call: TRBJ1-1; clone_size: .; cdr3_nt: TGTGCCAGCGCCGGGACAGGCCTACTGTCGGGCACTGAAGCTTTCTTT; cdr3_aa: CASAGTGLLSGTEAFF
v_call: TRBV19; d_call: .; j_call: TRBJ2-2; clone_size: .; cdr3_nt: TGTGCCAGTAGGTACAGGGAAGGCACCGGGGAGCTGTTTTTT; cdr3_aa: CASRYREGTGELFF
v_call: TRBV5-8; d_call: .; j_call: TRBJ1-3; clone_size: once; cdr3_nt: TGTGCCAGCAGCGGGGGACTTACTAGCTCTGGAAACACCATATATTTT; cdr3_aa: CASSGGLTSSGNTIYF
v_call: TRBV19; d_call: .; j_call: TRBJ1-5; clone_size: .; cdr3_nt: TGTGCCAGTAGTATAGAAGGGGTGAGCAATCAGCCCCAGCATTTT; cdr3_aa: CASSIEGVSNQPQHF
v_call: TRBV11-2; d_call: .; j_call: TRBJ1-2; clone_size: .; cdr3_nt: TGTGCCAGCAGCTGGTCGACAGAGGACTATGGCTACACCTTC; cdr3_aa: CASSWSTEDYGYTF
v_call: TRBV19; d_call: TRBD2; j_call: TRBJ2-2; clone_size: .; cdr3_nt: TGTGCCAGTAGCGTTACTAGCGGGATGGTCGGGGAGCTGTTTTTT; cdr3_aa: CASSVTSGMVGELFF
v_call: TRBV3-1/TRBV3-2; d_call: .; j_call: TRBJ1-6; clone_size: .; cdr3_nt: TGTGCCAGCAGCCGAGGGGACCATAATAATTCACCCCTCCACTTT; cdr3_aa: CASSRGDHNNSPLHF
v_call: TRBV6-4; d_call: TRBD1; j_call: TRBJ2-2; clone_size: once; cdr3_nt: TGTGCCAGCAGTGATGGGACAGGGGTCCCCACCGGGGAGCTGTTTTTT; cdr3_aa: CASSDGTGVPTGELFF
v_call: TRBV15; d_call: TRBD2; j_call: TRBJ2-1; clone_size: .; cdr3_nt: TGTGCCACCAGCAGAGATCCGGGACTAGGGCCTAATGAGCAGTTCTTC; cdr3_aa: CATSRDPGLGPNEQFF
v_call: TRBV14; d_call: .; j_call: TRBJ1-2; clone_size: once; cdr3_nt: TGTGCCAGCAGCCAAGATTATCGTAACTATGGCTACACCTTC; cdr3_aa: CASSQDYRNYGYTF
v_call: TRBV19; d_call: TRBD1; j_call: TRBJ1-6; clone_size: .; cdr3_nt: TGTGCCAGTAGTGACGGGACAGGGAATTCACCCCTCCACTTT; cdr3_aa: CASSDGTGNSPLHF
v_call: TRBV21-1; d_call: .; j_call: TRBJ1-5; clone_size: .; cdr3_nt: TGTGCCAGCAGCAAAACCCGAAGAGGGCCCCAGCATTTT; cdr3_aa: CASSKTRRGPQHF
v_call: TRBV3-1/TRBV3-2; d_call: TRBD2; j_call: TRBJ2-3; clone_size: .; cdr3_nt: TGTGCCAGCAGCCCCCCCGGGGGGAGGGATACGCAGTATTTT; cdr3_aa: CASSPPGGRDTQYF
v_call: TRBV11-2; d_call: .; j_call: TRBJ1-6; clone_size: .; cdr3_nt: TGTGCCAGCAGCTTAGTTCATAATTCACCCCTCCACTTT; cdr3_aa: CASSLVHNSPLHF
v_call: TRBV5-1; d_call: .; j_call: TRBJ1-6; clone_size: .; cdr3_nt: TGCGCCAGCAGCTTGGCCGGGAGGGAGCGATCACCCCTCCACTTT; cdr3_aa: CASSLAGRERSPLHF